Following are 12 T cell receptor beta chains from one sample sequenced in a study of blood T cell repertoires in COVID-19 (dated by TCRdb to the early 2020s). Library creation used the immunoSEQ multiplex PCR assay. TCRdb mirrors the immuneACCESS table, restricted to in-frame sequences. Some clones are absent from its copies; in checked studies, under half trace to an unresolved V gene, and the reason for the others is unknown. Present in this sample are nearly 350,000 clones, 88% of which were seen just once. The ten biggest clones cover about 7% of the sample. Sequenced sample: peripheral blood. These receptors originate from a woman aged 70 to 79 with COVID-19, enrolled during active disease.

This rearrangement joins TRBV5-1 to TRBJ2-1; 8 bases fit TRBD1. The CDR3 sequence is 15 residues long. V was pared by 0 bases and J by 4 bases, with 3 bases of the junction left unmatched. Germline values: CDR1 SGHRS, CDR2 YFSETQ. CDR3 amino acids: CASSLADRGYNEQFF. The DNA for the CDR3 is TGCGCCAGCAGCTTGGCAGACAGGGGATACAATGAGCAGTTCTTC.

The chain has TRBV12-3 or TRBV12-4 and TRBJ1-3; D gene unclear. The CDR3 covers 13 residues. Trimming left V 8 bases short and J 0 bases short, with 8 bases between. CDR3 DNA: TGTGCCAGCGTGCCGGGCTCTGGAAACACCATATATTTT. Its translation is CASVPGSGNTIYF.

The chain employs TRBV4-2 and TRBJ1-6; TRBD1 agrees at 7 bases. CDR1 and CDR2 from the germline V gene are LGHNA and YNFKEQ. V trimming: 0 bases; J trimming: 6 bases; junction bases outside the gene matches: 5. The CDR3 has 16 amino acids. The chain's CDR3 is CASSQDVQGSNSPLHF. The CDR3 coding sequence is TGTGCCAGCAGCCAAGATGTACAGGGGAGTAATTCACCCCTCCACTTT.

V is TRBV6-2 or TRBV6-3 and J is TRBJ2-1; 16 bases line up with TRBD2. Germline V lookup: CDR1 MNHEY, CDR2 SVGEGT. The CDR3 runs 17 residues. J gave up 6 bases and V 5 bases, and 7 bases lay outside the gene matches. The CDR3 bases are TGTGCCAGCAGTCCCGGGACTAGCGGGGGGGCCGGCAATGAGCAGTTCTTC. It translates to CASSPGTSGGAGNEQFF.

The chain joins TRBV7-2 to TRBJ1-1, with D tentatively TRBD1 (6 bases). The CDR3 loop spans 16 amino acids. Germline V CDR1 and CDR2: SGHTA, FQGNSA. Between the trimmed V and J ends, which lost 2 bases and 4 bases, there was a span of 17 bases. The DNA for the CDR3 is TGTGCCAGCAGCTTAATCCCCCCAGGGGCGGGCACTGAAGCTTTCTTT. Protein product: CASSLIPPGAGTEAFF.

The chain employs TRBV19 and TRBJ1-5, with 9 bases that match TRBD1. CDR3 length: 17 residues. Trimming took 5 bases from V and 1 from J; bases not matched to a gene: 9. The germline V gene encodes CDR1 LNHDA and CDR2 SQIVND (reference sequence). CDR3 residues: CASSGKTGGLSNQPQHF. The CDR3 DNA reads TGTGCCAGTAGTGGCAAAACAGGGGGCCTAAGCAATCAGCCCCAGCATTTT. Variable domain in full (rest from reference TRBV19 and TRBJ1-5): DGGITQSPKYLFRKEGQNVTLSCEQNLNHDAMYWYRQDPGQGLRLIYYSQIVNDFQKGDIAEGYSVSREKKESFPLTVTSAQKNPTAFYLCASSGKTGGLSNQPQHFGDGTRLSIL.

The chain recombines TRBV6-5 with TRBJ1-1, with D unresolved. The CDR3 runs 14 residues. Between the trimmed V and J ends, which lost 7 bases and 0 bases, there was a span of 12 bases. Germline-derived CDR1 and CDR2 are MNHEY and SVGAGI. The CDR3 region has the DNA TGTGCCAGCAACCTCGGGGAGCTGAACACTGAAGCTTTCTTT. Translated, it gives CASNLGELNTEAFF.

Concerning this clone: Other DNA sequences in the sample encode the same CDR3. V usage is TRBV10-3 and J usage is TRBJ2-1, with a tentative D call TRBD1 (5 bases). The germline V gene encodes CDR1 ENHRY and CDR2 SYGVKD. The CDR3 sequence is 15 residues long. V was shortened by 2 bases and J by 0 bases, with 8 bases between the two germline ends. DNA for the CDR3: TGTGCCATCAGTGAGGGGCAGGGCTCCTACAATGAGCAGTTCTTC. It specifies CAISEGQGSYNEQFF.

The chain joins TRBV30 to TRBJ2-7; D is possibly TRBD1 (6 bases). V lost 4 bases, J lost 2 bases, and 15 bases lay in between. The CDR3 is 14 residues long. Germline CDR1 is GTSNPN and CDR2 is SVGIG (reference sequence). The CDR3 reads CAWNPQGQPYEQYF. The CDR3 bases are TGTGCCTGGAATCCCCAGGGGCAACCCTACGAGCAGTACTTC.

V gene TRBV10-3 combines with J gene TRBJ2-1; 7 bases are shared with TRBD1. Germline CDR1 ENHRY, CDR2 SYGVKD. Trimming cost V 10 bases and J 5 bases; bases outside gene matches: 8. This CDR3 is 13 amino acids long. The CDR3 DNA is TGTGCCACCGAAGACAGGGTCAACAATGAGCAGTTCTTC. Its translation: CATEDRVNNEQFF.

V gene TRBV19 combines with J gene TRBJ1-1, with D unresolved. Germline V gene sequence: CDR1 LNHDA, CDR2 SQIVND (reference sequence). Trimming cost V 6 bases and J 0 bases, with 17 bases left between them. There are 16 residues in the CDR3. For the CDR3, the DNA is TGTGCCAGTAGGAGACGGCGGAACTCCTTGAACACTGAAGCTTTCTTT. Translated, it gives CASRRRRNSLNTEAFF.

The chain recombines TRBV5-1 with TRBJ1-2, with D maybe TRBD1 (6 bases). The CDR3 loop spans 14 amino acids. In germline, CDR1 is SGHRS, CDR2 YFSETQ. The V end was cut by 4 bases, the J end by 7 bases, with 17 bases between. Here the CDR3 DNA reads TGCGCCAGCAGCAGATCAGGGGATAAGGGTGGCTACACCTTC. As protein: CASSRSGDKGGYTF.